This is a list of T cell receptor beta chains from one sample in a study of blood T cell repertoires in COVID-19. Repertoires were generated with immunoSEQ multiplex PCR, while TCRdb's copy carries only in-frame clones and drops some. The sample holds 30,000 or so clones, approximately 91% seen once. The sample comprised peripheral blood. The receptors were sampled from a human donor in a cohort sampled during active COVID-19. Both conserved end residues are part of each CDR3. D genes are given only for firm matches. Some rows mark clone size as missing; the rest say once, few, many or name a class of expanded clone.

cdr3_nt cdr3_aa clone_size j_call d_call v_call
TGTGCCAGTAGCCTCGGGACTAGCAATGAGCAGTTCTTC CASSLGTSNEQFF . TRBJ2-1 TRBD2 TRBV19
TGCGCCAGCAGCCCTGGACTAGCGGGGGCTGATACGCAGTATTTT CASSPGLAGADTQYF once TRBJ2-3 TRBD2 TRBV5-1
TGTGCCAGCAGCTTACAGGGAATTGAAGCTTTCTTT CASSLQGIEAFF once TRBJ1-1 . TRBV5-8
TGCGCCAGCAGCCAAGATAAGAGCGGGAGGGCGGGATTATACAATGAGCAGTTCTTC CASSQDKSGRAGLYNEQFF . TRBJ2-1 TRBD2 TRBV4-1
TGTGCCAGCAGTGAAACTGCCCTCAGGGAGGCTGGCTACACCTTC CASSETALREAGYTF . TRBJ1-2 . TRBV25-1
TGTGCCAGCAGTTTTACATACACAGATACGCAGTATTTT CASSFTYTDTQYF . TRBJ2-3 . TRBV27
TGTGCCAGCAGCTTAGACAGGGGAGGCACTGAAGCTTTCTTT CASSLDRGGTEAFF . TRBJ1-1 TRBD1 TRBV7-9
TGCAGCGTTGCCCCATCTGGACAGGGTCATAACTATGGCTACACCTTC CSVAPSGQGHNYGYTF . TRBJ1-2 TRBD1 TRBV29-1
TGTGCCAGCACCAAACCGGAGGGCCGGGATGAGCAGTTCTTC CASTKPEGRDEQFF . TRBJ2-1 . TRBV27
TGTGCCAGCAGCCCGGGACTAGCGGGAGTATGGGGGACAAAAGAGACCCAGTACTTC CASSPGLAGVWGTKETQYF . TRBJ2-5 TRBD2 TRBV7-2
TGTGCCGGCCGCCTTAAGGGCTACACCTTC CAGRLKGYTF . TRBJ1-2 . TRBV30
TGTGCCAGCAGTTACTCAACTAGGCGGCAGCCCCAGCATTTT CASSYSTRRQPQHF . TRBJ1-5 . TRBV6-6
TGTGCCAGCAGCTTAGGGGGACAGAGCTCCTACAATGAGCAGTTCTTC CASSLGGQSSYNEQFF . TRBJ2-1 TRBD1 TRBV7-8
TGTGCCAGCAGCCCCCTGGGGGGGGCGAATTATAGCAATCAGCCCCAGCATTTT CASSPLGGANYSNQPQHF . TRBJ1-5 . TRBV7-8
TGTGCCAGCAGCTTCGCAGTGAACACTGAAGCTTTCTTT CASSFAVNTEAFF . TRBJ1-1 . TRBV7-9
TGTGCCAGCGGGACTAGCGGGGCTTACAATGAGCAGTTCTTC CASGTSGAYNEQFF . TRBJ2-1 TRBD2 TRBV7-2
TGTGCCAGCAGTTTATCCCCCAGGGATTACAATCAGCCCCAGCATTTT CASSLSPRDYNQPQHF . TRBJ1-5 . TRBV27